Below are 27 T cell receptor beta chains sequenced from a single sample in a study of T cell repertoires in cytomegalovirus infection. TCRdb ran MiXCR on the reads and lists one entry per CDR3 protein. The sample has about 76,000 distinct CDR3 sequences, approximately 3.7% seen once. What was sequenced was PBMCs. The source is a human donor in good health (CMV status not recorded). Some clones in this sample may be carry-over from other donors' samples.

This clonotype occurred many times. J is TRBJ1-6 and V is TRBV7-2, with 8 bases matching TRBD1. Trimming removed 5 bases from V and 10 bases from J; junction bases left unmatched: 4. This CDR3 region has 13 residues. The germline gives CDR1 SGHTA, CDR2 FQGNSA. CDR3 sequence reads: CASSADRESPLHF. In DNA, the CDR3 is TGTGCCAGCAGCGCGGACAGGGAATCACCCCTCCACTTT.

This clonotype was found many times. The J gene is TRBJ2-1, the V gene TRBV6-1; the D gene is possibly TRBD1 (5 bases). Per germline, CDR1 MNHNS and CDR2 SASEGT. V lost 3 bases and J lost 9, with 12 bases in between. The CDR3 loop spans 13 amino acids. DNA for the CDR3: TGTGCCAGCAGTGACTTGAGTAGGGGTGAGCAGTTCTTC. The encoded protein is CASSDLSRGEQFF.

Many counts were recorded for this clonotype. The genes are TRBV6-1 and TRBJ1-4, with a weak D call TRBD1 (5 bases). CDR3 length equals 13 residues. V lost 5 bases to trimming and J lost 5 bases, with 9 bases between them. The germline gives CDR1 MNHNS, CDR2 SASEGT. CDR3 in amino acids: CASSRGPNEKLFF. CDR3 coding DNA: TGTGCCAGCAGTCGGGGACCCAATGAAAAACTGTTTTTT.

This clonotype was observed once. The chain uses TRBV7-8 and TRBJ1-1, with D unresolved. The CDR3 sequence is 13 residues long. The ends were cut back, 10 bases at V and 1 base at J, with 13 bases in the middle. Germline V gene data show CDR1 as SGHVS and CDR2 as FQNEAQ. The DNA for the CDR3 is TGTGCCACCTTGGGCCTCTCGAACACTGAAGCTTTCTTT. Protein product: CATLGLSNTEAFF.

The sample holds many counts of this clonotype. This chain links TRBV7-9 with TRBJ2-2, with D unresolved. Trimming stripped 4 bases from V and 3 bases from J, with 12 bases between. The CDR3 extends over 15 amino acids. Germline V gene lookup returns CDR1 SEHNR and CDR2 FQNEAQ (reference sequence). CDR3 in DNA: TGTGCCAGCAGCTACTTTCAGAGACACACCGGGGAGCTGTTTTTT. Encoded protein: CASSYFQRHTGELFF.

This clonotype has ten or more counts. V gene TRBV7-2 combines with J gene TRBJ2-6; 10 bases align to TRBD1. The CDR3 covers 19 residues. V lost 3 bases and J lost 0; bases outside the gene matches: 8. CDR1 is SGHTA, CDR2 FQGNSA, per germline. The chain's CDR3 is CASSFPTGGKSSGANVLTF. CDR3 in DNA: TGTGCCAGCAGCTTCCCGACAGGGGGCAAAAGCTCTGGGGCCAACGTCCTGACTTTC.

This clonotype was observed at least ten times. This chain connects TRBV7-2 to TRBJ2-1; D could derive from TRBD1 or TRBD2 (7 bases each). This CDR3 spans 13 amino acids. Trimming cost V 0 bases and J 13 bases, with 13 bases left between them. Germline CDR1 SGHTA, CDR2 FQGNSA. This CDR3 reads CASSLAGGTVQFF. The CDR3 region has the DNA TGTGCCAGCAGCTTAGCGGGAGGGACAGTACAGTTCTTC.

This clonotype was recorded at least ten times. The chain is built from TRBV6-6 and TRBJ1-6, with 8 bases that match TRBD1. The CDR3 contains 16 residues. J lost 10 bases, V lost 0 bases, and 8 bases had no gene match. The germline V gene has CDR1 MNHNY and CDR2 SVGAGI (reference sequence). The CDR3 region has the DNA TGTGCCAGCAGTTACTCGGCAGGGGGCTTAGGGTCACCCCTCCACTTT. Protein sequence: CASSYSAGGLGSPLHF.

This clonotype showed up many times. The rearrangement joins TRBV7-2 to TRBJ1-4; a weak D match, TRBD1 (5 bases). This CDR3 is 13 amino acids long. CDR1 and CDR2 (germline): SGHTA, FQGNSA. With 8 bases removed from V and 7 bases from J, the gap between germline ends came to 14 bases. In nucleotides, the CDR3 is TGTGCCAGCGGTCCGGGGGTCGGTGAAAAACTGTTTTTT. Its translation is CASGPGVGEKLFF.

This clonotype was seen ten or more times. CDR3 in amino acids: CSAGTALRDEQYF. The CDR3 DNA is TGCAGTGCTGGCACAGCGTTAAGGGACGAGCAGTACTTC. This chain links TRBV20-1 with TRBJ2-7; D uncertain. The V end was cut by 5 bases, the J end by 5 bases, with 16 bases between. The CDR3 runs to 13 residues. Germline loops: CDR1 DFQATT, CDR2 SNEGSKA (reference sequence).

In its sample, this clonotype was seen many times. The chain combines TRBV7-9 with TRBJ1-2; no definite D call. Germline lookup yields CDR1 SEHNR and CDR2 FQNEAQ (reference sequence). Deletions cut 5 bases from V and 5 bases from J, with 15 bases between. The CDR3 extends over 14 amino acids. CDR3 bases: TGTGCCAGCAGCGACGGACCGTACCCATATGGCTACACCTTC. It translates to CASSDGPYPYGYTF.

Points on this clonotype: Given a much more abundant clone one base away, this may be a read error. The rearrangement uses TRBV7-3 and TRBJ2-7; D gene unclear. The CDR3 spans 13 residues. From germline, CDR1 is SGHTA and CDR2 FQGTGA. Here the CDR3 reads CASSLKGAGEQCF. CDR3 nucleotide sequence: TGTGCCAGCAGCTTAAAAGGCGCAGGCGAGCAGTGCTTC.

The sample holds a few counts of this clonotype. The V call is TRBV5-1, the J call TRBJ1-2; 10 nucleotides match TRBD1. CDR3 size: 14 residues. Per germline, CDR1 SGHRS and CDR2 YFSETQ. With 3 bases clipped from V and 6 bases from J, the junction kept 5 bases outside the gene matches. The DNA of the CDR3 is TGCGCCAGCAGCTCAGACAGGGGGCGTGATGGCTACACCTTC. It codes for CASSSDRGRDGYTF.

This clonotype was recorded at least ten times. V and J are TRBV6-5 and TRBJ1-6, with TRBD1 as a possible D gene (6 bases). Germline V gives CDR1 MNHEY, CDR2 SVGAGI. The length of the CDR3 is 16 residues. V shed 7 bases and J shed 6 bases, with 19 bases lying between them. The CDR3 is CASTLTQGLGNSPLHF. CDR3 in DNA: TGTGCCAGCACCTTAACCCAGGGGTTGGGTAATTCACCCCTCCACTTT.

The sample holds many counts of this clonotype. The chain employs TRBV7-6 and TRBJ2-3; D gene uncertain. V gave up 0 bases and J gave up 1 base, with 8 bases separating them. Germline V lookup: CDR1 SGHVS, CDR2 FNYEAQ. The CDR3 totals 15 residues. The CDR3 DNA is TGTGCCAGCAGCTTAGCACATTCCCGCACAGATACGCAGTATTTT. Its protein is CASSLAHSRTDTQYF.

This clonotype appeared many times. This chain connects TRBV20-1 to TRBJ1-5; D unclear. The CDR3 is 14 residues long. Trimming shortened V by 1 base and J by 4 bases, and 11 bases separated the two germline ends. Germline V gene lookup returns CDR1 DFQATT and CDR2 SNEGSKA (reference sequence). CDR3 in amino acids: CSARGHGFNQPQHF. The CDR3 DNA sequence: TGCAGTGCTAGAGGGCACGGATTTAATCAGCCCCAGCATTTT.

At least ten counts were recorded for this clonotype. The gene calls are TRBV10-3 and TRBJ1-4; TRBD1 is a possible D gene (5 bases). The germline gives CDR1 ENHRY, CDR2 SYGVKD. Trimming shortened V by 5 bases and J by 2 bases, and 9 bases separated the two germline ends. The CDR3 contains 14 residues. The CDR3, as DNA: TGTGCCATCAGTAGGGACGGGACTAATGAAAAACTGTTTTTT. It codes for CAISRDGTNEKLFF.

There are many counts of this clonotype. An end of the junction does not agree with germline; a read error may underlie this. The J gene is TRBJ1-5, the V gene TRBV5-5; D not certain. The CDR3 totals 16 residues. Germline CDR1 reads SGHKS; CDR2 reads YYEKEE (reference sequence). CDR3 sequence reads: CVSSLVLLDHNQPQHF. The CDR3 nucleotides read TGTGTCAGCAGCTTGGTCCTTCTAGACCACAATCAGCCCCAGCATTTT. The entire variable domain, with the rest obtained from reference TRBV5-5 and TRBJ1-5, is as follows: DAGVTQSPTHLIKTRGQQVTLRCSPISGHKSVSWYQQVLGQGPQFIFQYYEKEERGRGNFPDRFSARQFPNYSSELNVNALLLGDSALYLCVSSLVLLDHNQPQHFGDGTRLSIL.

In its sample, this clonotype was seen many times. This rearrangement joins TRBV7-9 to TRBJ1-1, with TRBD1 identical over 8 bases. The CDR3 is made up of 14 amino acids. From germline, CDR1 is SEHNR and CDR2 FQNEAQ (reference sequence). Trimming cost V 7 bases and J 1 base; bases outside gene matches: 5. DNA of the CDR3: TGTGCCAGCACCGGAGGACAGGGGAACACTGAAGCTTTCTTT. Protein: CASTGGQGNTEAFF.

This clonotype was observed many times. This chain joins TRBV7-8 and TRBJ1-5; D call uncertain. This CDR3 region has 17 residues. V lost 1 base and J 0 bases, leaving 13 bases between the germline ends. CDR1 and CDR2 (germline): SGHVS, FQNEAQ. This chain's CDR3 is CASSLGAQAHSNQPQHF. The CDR3 nucleotides read TGTGCCAGCAGCTTAGGGGCACAAGCACATAGCAATCAGCCCCAGCATTTT.

Turning to this clonotype: This may be a read error: a much more frequent sequence differs by one nucleotide. Since no conserved phenylalanine or tryptophan closes the CDR3, a read error is the likely cause. The chain carries TRBV6-1 and TRBJ1-5, with 8 bases that match TRBD1. Germline V gene data show CDR1 as MNHNS and CDR2 as SASEGT. This CDR3 is 15 amino acids long. V shed 5 bases, J shed 9 bases, and the junction held 12 bases outside the gene matches. CDR3 residues: CASSNGQGVGRPQHY. CDR3 nucleotide sequence: TGTGCCAGCAGTAACGGACAGGGAGTGGGTAGGCCCCAGCATTAT.

This clonotype is medium-sized (0.01 to 0.1%) in the sample. DNA for the CDR3: TGTGCCAGCAGCTTATGGACCAGCTTAACCTCCTACAATGAGCAGTTCTTC. It encodes CASSLWTSLTSYNEQFF. The chain combines TRBV7-2 with TRBJ2-1; D gene unclear. With 2 bases removed from V and 0 bases from J, the gap between germline ends came to 14 bases. The germline gives CDR1 SGHTA, CDR2 FQGNSA. This CDR3 is built from 17 residues.

This clonotype was detected ten times or more. The V gene is TRBV11-3, the J gene TRBJ2-1; D unclear. CDR3 length equals 13 residues. The V gene lost 3 bases and the J gene lost 0 bases, with 3 bases spanning the gap. The germline CDR1 and CDR2 sequences are SGHNT and YENEEA. Written as DNA, the CDR3 is TGTGCCAGCAGCTTTCGCTCCTACAATGAGCAGTTCTTC. Its protein is CASSFRSYNEQFF.

This clonotype has a count of ten or more. This rearrangement joins TRBV7-2 to TRBJ1-2; D is unclear. CDR3 length equals 11 residues. Germline V gene lookup returns CDR1 SGHTA and CDR2 FQGNSA. Trimming took off 5 bases at V and 9 bases at J, with 10 bases between the two ends. The CDR3 DNA reads TGTGCCAGCAGCCCTCAGCGGAGCTACACCTTC. Translation gives CASSPQRSYTF.

This clonotype was found many times. The rearrangement uses TRBV6-2 or TRBV6-3 and TRBJ1-5; no firm D call. Germline loops: CDR1 MNHEY, CDR2 SVGEGT. The length of the CDR3 is 15 residues. Trimming cost V 10 bases and J 1 base, with 17 bases left between them. The CDR3 region is CATLGMFGSNQPQHF. The DNA for the CDR3 is TGTGCCACCCTCGGGATGTTCGGGAGCAATCAGCCCCAGCATTTT.

At least ten counts were recorded for this clonotype. The chain is built from TRBV5-4 and TRBJ2-7; 7 bases map to TRBD1. V was pared by 4 bases and J by 3 bases, with 7 bases of the junction left unmatched. Per germline, CDR1 SGHNT and CDR2 YYREEE (reference sequence). The CDR3 loop spans 14 amino acids. CDR3 amino acids: CASSRDRESYEQYF. In DNA form, the CDR3 reads TGTGCCAGCAGCCGAGACAGGGAAAGCTACGAGCAGTACTTC.

This clonotype was observed at least ten times. The V call is TRBV6-1, the J call TRBJ1-1; D is perhaps TRBD1 (5 bases). The V end was cut by 8 bases, the J end by 1 base, with 11 bases between. CDR1 MNHNS and CDR2 SASEGT come from the germline V gene. The CDR3 runs 13 residues. The CDR3 protein is CASGFDRNTEAFF. In nucleotides, the CDR3 is TGTGCCAGCGGGTTCGACAGGAACACTGAAGCTTTCTTT.